The 22 T cell receptor beta chains below come from one sample, sequenced in a study of response to subunit inactivated influenza vaccine. TCRdb reprocessed the RT-PCR reads with MiXCR, giving one entry per CDR3 protein. Of about 800,000 distinct CDR3 sequences in the sample, about 20% were seen once. The sequencing used PBMCs from blood, collected about 5 days after vaccination. The source of these receptors is a man aged 50-60 years who received an inactivated influenza vaccine.

This clonotype has a count of ten or more. The CDR3 bases are TGCGCCAGCAGTAGGCAGGGGGCCGAGCCCCAGCATTTT. Encoded protein: CASSRQGAEPQHF. The chain uses TRBV10-2 and TRBJ1-5; 8 bases line up with TRBD1. Trimming removed 5 bases from V and 8 bases from J; junction bases left unmatched: 5. This CDR3 spans 13 amino acids. Germline-derived CDR1 and CDR2 are WSHSY and SAAADI.

The J gene is TRBJ2-1, the V gene TRBV6-2 or TRBV6-3; 7 bases match TRBD2. Germline V gene lookup returns CDR1 MNHEY and CDR2 SVGEGT. The J segment lost 3 bases and the V segment lost 6 bases, leaving 8 bases of the junction unmatched. The CDR3 is 15 residues long. CDR3 amino acids: CASSPWGGVYNEQFF. DNA of the CDR3: TGTGCCAGCAGCCCCTGGGGGGGAGTCTACAATGAGCAGTTCTTC.

The chain employs TRBV5-1 and TRBJ2-7; D possibly corresponds to TRBD1 (6 bases). V gave up 7 bases and J gave up 2 bases, with 13 bases separating them. CDR1 and CDR2 (germline): SGHRS, YFSETQ. The CDR3 sequence is 13 residues long. The CDR3 region is CASHRDTTYEQYF. The CDR3 DNA sequence: TGCGCCAGCCACAGGGACACCACCTACGAGCAGTACTTC.

In the case of this clonotype: This may be a read error: a much more frequent sequence differs by one nucleotide. The genes are TRBV20-1 and TRBJ2-5, with a weak D call TRBD2 (5 bases). The last part of the DNA fits TRBJ2-1 better; the J call may be wrong. Germline CDR1 is DFQATT and CDR2 is SNEGSKA (reference sequence). The CDR3 has 15 amino acids. In DNA, the CDR3 is TGCAGTGCTCTCTCTGAGGGAGTCCAGCAAGAGACCCAGTTCTTC. This gives the protein CSALSEGVQQETQFF.

The genes are TRBV5-1 and TRBJ2-3; D possibly corresponds to TRBD1 (5 bases). With 4 bases removed from V and 6 bases from J, the gap between germline ends came to 21 bases. This CDR3 is built from 16 residues. The germline gives CDR1 SGHRS, CDR2 YFSETQ. CDR3: CASSQIKIGSGDTQYF. CDR3 DNA: TGCGCCAGCAGCCAGATAAAGATCGGTTCAGGGGATACGCAGTATTTT.

This clonotype was detected a few times. The CDR3 protein is CASTATETGELFF. Written as DNA, the CDR3 is TGTGCCAGCACCGCCACAGAAACCGGGGAGCTGTTTTTT. This rearrangement joins TRBV12-3 or TRBV12-4 to TRBJ2-2; D unresolved. V was clipped by 7 bases and J by 5 bases, with 11 bases between them. The CDR3 spans 13 residues.

The V call is TRBV28, the J call TRBJ1-2; 9 bases are shared with TRBD1. Germline-derived CDR1 and CDR2 are MDHEN and SYDVKM. The CDR3 extends over 14 amino acids. With V trimmed by 3 bases and J by 8 bases, 7 bases remained unmatched. The CDR3 region has the DNA TGTGCCAGCAGTTTTGGCTGGACAGGGGAAGGCTACACCTTC. This codes for CASSFGWTGEGYTF.

V is TRBV11-2 and J is TRBJ2-1, with 10 nucleotides matching TRBD1. The V segment lost 5 bases and the J segment 7 bases; nucleotides outside the gene matches: 11. The CDR3 spans 16 residues. Germline assignment: CDR1 SGHAT and CDR2 FQNNGV. The CDR3 here is CASSHTRTGGVNEQFF. For the CDR3, the DNA is TGTGCCAGCAGCCATACGAGGACAGGGGGGGTTAATGAGCAGTTCTTC.

Ten or more counts support this clonotype. The V gene is TRBV19, the J gene TRBJ2-7; D possibly corresponds to TRBD1 (6 bases). The CDR3 consists of 15 residues. The germline V gene has CDR1 LNHDA and CDR2 SQIVND (reference sequence). Trimming left V 5 bases short and J 3 bases short, with 17 bases between. The CDR3 region is CASSSRGHGFYEQYF. CDR3 in DNA: TGTGCCAGTAGTTCCCGGGGACACGGCTTCTACGAGCAGTACTTC.

Ten or more counts support this clonotype. The chain uses TRBV4-2 and TRBJ2-7, with TRBD2 matching 9 bases. The CDR3 runs 16 residues. Germline V gives CDR1 LGHNA, CDR2 YNFKEQ. V lost 0 bases, J lost 6 bases, and 9 bases stayed unmatched. The CDR3 nucleotides are TGTGCCAGCAGCCAAGATTCGACCCTAGCGGGGCGCGAGCAGTACTTC. It yields the protein CASSQDSTLAGREQYF.

A few counts support this clonotype. The chain has TRBV28 and TRBJ1-6; 8 bases fit TRBD1. The germline V gene has CDR1 MDHEN and CDR2 SYDVKM. The trim removed 7 bases at V and 7 bases at J, leaving 9 bases unmatched. This CDR3 comprises 15 residues. The CDR3 reads CASIRQGANNSPLHF. CDR3 nucleotide sequence: TGTGCCAGCATCCGGCAGGGGGCCAACAATTCACCCCTCCACTTT.

The V call is TRBV12-3 or TRBV12-4, the J call TRBJ1-3; TRBD1 is a possible D gene (5 bases). V shed 6 bases and J shed 4 bases, with 13 bases lying between them. The CDR3 runs to 14 residues. The CDR3 reads CASRDPGAGNTIYF. The CDR3 DNA reads TGTGCCAGCAGGGACCCCGGGGCCGGAAACACCATATATTTT.

This clonotype came up a few times. The chain has TRBV15 and TRBJ1-1; 9 bases agree with TRBD1. The germline CDR1 and CDR2 sequences are LNHNV and YYDKDF (reference sequence). Losses at the gene ends were 5 bases for V and 4 bases for J; bases not matched to a gene: 8. This CDR3 has 15 amino acids. CDR3 bases: TGTGCCACCAGCGGAGGACAGGGGTCGATCACTGAAGCTTTCTTT. It encodes CATSGGQGSITEAFF.

This clonotype turned up a few times. CDR3 DNA: TGCAGTGCTGGTCCGGGCTCCGTGTACAATGAGCAGTTCTTC. Translated, it gives CSAGPGSVYNEQFF. This sequence joins TRBV20-1 and TRBJ2-1; D gene unclear. The CDR3 is 14 residues long. V gave up 5 bases and J gave up 4 bases, with 15 bases separating them. Per the germline V gene, CDR1 is DFQATT and CDR2 is SNEGSKA (reference sequence).

This clonotype was recorded at least ten times. The chain is built from TRBV10-3 and TRBJ2-1, with a weak D call TRBD2 (6 bases). The CDR3 runs 17 residues. The ends were cut back, 2 bases at V and 8 bases at J, with 22 bases in the middle. CDR1 ENHRY and CDR2 SYGVKD come from the germline V gene. CDR3 coding DNA: TGTGCCATCAGTGAGCTCGGAAAAACTAGCAAATTCGATGAGCAGTTCTTC. This encodes CAISELGKTSKFDEQFF.

Here the CDR3 reads CASATSGSFYEQYF. CDR3 nucleotides: TGCGCCAGCGCAACTAGCGGTAGCTTCTACGAGCAGTACTTC. The genes are TRBV5-1 and TRBJ2-7; TRBD2 aligns across 8 bases. Germline V gene sequence: CDR1 SGHRS, CDR2 YFSETQ. V gave up 7 bases and J gave up 3 bases; unmatched junction bases: 9. The CDR3 runs to 14 residues.

The chain is built from TRBV11-2 and TRBJ2-3; 11 bases map to TRBD2. The CDR3 contains 20 residues. CDR1 and CDR2 from the germline V gene are SGHAT and FQNNGV. Trimming cost V 1 base and J 6 bases; bases outside gene matches: 18. DNA for the CDR3: TGTGCCAGCAGCTTAGTAGCGGGAGGGCCTCCCCATTCAAATCGGGATACGCAGTATTTT. Residues: CASSLVAGGPPHSNRDTQYF.

This clonotype was picked up a small number of times. V gene TRBV7-2 combines with J gene TRBJ2-7; TRBD2 aligns across 11 bases. CDR1 is SGHTA, CDR2 FQGNSA, per germline. The CDR3 runs 16 residues. Trimming removed 3 bases from V and 3 bases from J; junction bases left unmatched: 7. The CDR3 nucleotides are TGTGCCAGCAGCTTCTTCCTAGCGGGGGGCCGCTACGAGCAGTACTTC. Protein: CASSFFLAGGRYEQYF.

There are many counts of this clonotype. J is TRBJ2-5 and V is TRBV20-1; the match to TRBD2 covers 12 bases. The junction had 2 bases not matched to a gene; V was cut back by 3 bases and J by 3 bases. Germline V lookup: CDR1 DFQATT, CDR2 SNEGSKA (reference sequence). The CDR3 spans 14 residues. This CDR3 reads CSASLAGGKETQYF. For the CDR3, the DNA is TGCAGTGCTAGTCTAGCGGGAGGGAAAGAGACCCAGTACTTC.

The rearrangement links TRBV5-1 to TRBJ2-2, with no clear D. The CDR3 totals 16 residues. V lost 2 bases to trimming and J lost 5 bases, with 16 bases between them. Germline V gives CDR1 SGHRS, CDR2 YFSETQ. This CDR3 reads CASSLRTSRETGELFF. The CDR3 DNA follows: TGCGCCAGCAGCTTAAGGACGTCCCGCGAGACCGGGGAGCTGTTTTTT.

V and J are TRBV28 and TRBJ1-3, with a weak D call TRBD1 (5 bases). CDR3 length: 12 amino acids. Trimming took off 7 bases at V and 5 bases at J, with 9 bases between the two ends. Germline loops: CDR1 MDHEN, CDR2 SYDVKM. DNA for the CDR3: TGTGCCAGCATGGGGCCCCGAAACACCATATATTTT. This sequence encodes CASMGPRNTIYF.

This clonotype was seen more than once but under ten times. The chain uses TRBV6-5 and TRBJ2-7, with a possible D match to TRBD1 (6 bases). Trimming pared 0 bases from V and 7 bases from J, leaving 10 bases between. The CDR3 length is 13 residues. From germline, CDR1 is MNHEY and CDR2 SVGAGI. The CDR3 nucleotides are TGTGCCAGCAGTTACTCGGTTAGGGGGGAGCAGTACTTC. This sequence encodes CASSYSVRGEQYF.